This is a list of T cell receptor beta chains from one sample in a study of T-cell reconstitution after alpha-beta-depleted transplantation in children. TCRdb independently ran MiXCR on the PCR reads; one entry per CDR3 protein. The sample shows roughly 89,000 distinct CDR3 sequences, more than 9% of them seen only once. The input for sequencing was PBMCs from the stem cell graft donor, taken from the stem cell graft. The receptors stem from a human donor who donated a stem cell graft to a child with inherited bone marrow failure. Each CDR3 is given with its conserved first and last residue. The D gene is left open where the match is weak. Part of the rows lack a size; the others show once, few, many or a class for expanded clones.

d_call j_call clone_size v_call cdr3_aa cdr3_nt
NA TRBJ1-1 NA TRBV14 CASSQEADANTEAFF TGTGCCAGCAGCCAAGAGGCCGATGCGAACACTGAAGCTTTCTTT
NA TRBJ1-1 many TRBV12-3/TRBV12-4 CASSLGTAEAFF TGTGCCAGCAGTTTAGGGACAGCCGAGGCTTTCTTT
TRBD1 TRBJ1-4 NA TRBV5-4 CASSVDRGRAISFEKLFF TGTGCCAGCAGCGTGGACAGGGGGCGGGCTATTTCCTTTGAAAAACTGTTTTTT
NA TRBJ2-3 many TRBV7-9 CASSPKDTQYF TGTGCCAGCAGCCCCAAAGATACGCAGTATTTT
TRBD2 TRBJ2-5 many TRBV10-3 CAVGTSGIETQYF TGTGCCGTCGGGACTAGCGGGATTGAGACCCAGTACTTC
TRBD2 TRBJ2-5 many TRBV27 CASSLSKGLAGRVETQYF TGTGCCAGCAGTTTATCGAAGGGGTTAGCGGGACGAGTAGAGACCCAGTACTTC
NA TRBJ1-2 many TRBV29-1 CSAQEEYGYTF TGCAGCGCCCAGGAGGAATATGGCTACACCTTC
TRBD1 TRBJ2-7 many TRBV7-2 CASSSRTGVTYEQYF TGTGCCAGCAGCTCGAGGACAGGGGTCACCTACGAGCAGTACTTC
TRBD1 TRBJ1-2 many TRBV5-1 CASSLDLTGKRNYGYTF TGCGCCAGCAGCTTGGACTTGACAGGGAAGAGAAACTATGGCTACACCTTC
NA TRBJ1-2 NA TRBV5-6 CASSLAPAGQHGYTF TGTGCCAGCAGCTTGGCCCCCGCTGGCCAGCATGGCTACACCTTC
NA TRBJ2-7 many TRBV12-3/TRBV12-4 CASSLGGDAYEQYF TGTGCCAGCAGTTTGGGTGGGGACGCCTACGAGCAGTACTTC
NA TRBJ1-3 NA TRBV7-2 CASSFHWNTIYF TGTGCCAGCAGCTTTCACTGGAACACCATATATTTT
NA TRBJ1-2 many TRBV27 CASSGGGYGYTF TGTGCCAGCAGTGGTGGGGGGTATGGCTACACCTTC
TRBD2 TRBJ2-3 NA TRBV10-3 CAPFAGTSGTDTQYF TGTGCCCCCTTTGCCGGGACTAGCGGAACAGATACGCAGTATTTT
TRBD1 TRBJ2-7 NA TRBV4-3 CASSPDRTFLSYEQYF TGCGCCAGCAGCCCGGACAGGACCTTTCTCTCCTACGAGCAGTACTTC
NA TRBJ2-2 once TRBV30 CAWSGSRTTGELFF TGTGCCTGGAGTGGCTCTAGGACTACTGGGGAGCTGTTTTTT
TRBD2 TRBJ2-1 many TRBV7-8 CASSLPRRLAGAKNEQFF TGTGCCAGCAGCTTACCGAGGAGACTAGCGGGAGCAAAAAATGAGCAGTTCTTC
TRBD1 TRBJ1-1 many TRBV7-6 CASSAGQANTEAFF TGTGCCAGCAGCGCAGGACAGGCCAACACTGAAGCTTTCTTT
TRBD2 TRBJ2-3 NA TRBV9 CASSLTSGSPDTQYF TGTGCCAGCAGCCTTACTAGCGGGAGTCCAGATACGCAGTATTTT
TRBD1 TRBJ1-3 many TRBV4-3 CASSQGLGTASGNTIYF TGCGCCAGCAGCCAAGGACTCGGGACAGCCTCTGGAAACACCATATATTTT
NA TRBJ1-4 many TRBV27 CASRTTENWNEKLFF TGTGCCAGCAGAACGACAGAGAACTGGAATGAAAAACTGTTTTTT
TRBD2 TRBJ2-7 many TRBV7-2 CASRLAGAYEQYF TGTGCCAGCCGACTAGCGGGGGCCTACGAGCAGTACTTC
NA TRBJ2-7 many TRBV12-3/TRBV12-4 CASSAGHEQYF TGTGCCAGCAGTGCGGGTCACGAGCAGTACTTC
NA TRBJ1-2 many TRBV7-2 CASSYGYGYTF TGTGCCAGCAGCTACGGCTATGGCTACACCTTC
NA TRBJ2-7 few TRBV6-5 CASSYSAGYYEQYF TGTGCCAGCAGTTACTCAGCGGGCTACTACGAGCAGTACTTC
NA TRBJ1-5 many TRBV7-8 CASSSFVLWVDSNQPQHF TGTGCCAGCAGCTCCTTCGTCCTTTGGGTAGATAGCAATCAGCCCCAGCATTTT
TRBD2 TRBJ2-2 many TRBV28 CASSPGGEDTGELFF TGTGCCAGCAGCCCCGGGGGGGAGGACACCGGGGAGCTGTTTTTT
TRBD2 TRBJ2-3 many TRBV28 CASSSLGLAGGSKDTQYF TGTGCCAGCAGTTCCCTCGGACTAGCGGGAGGTAGTAAAGATACGCAGTATTTT
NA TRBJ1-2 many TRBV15 CATGGWGSDYGYTF TGTGCCACCGGAGGTTGGGGCTCGGACTATGGCTACACCTTC
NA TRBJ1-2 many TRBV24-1 CATSDPPHGYTF TGTGCCACCAGTGACCCACCGCATGGCTACACCTTC
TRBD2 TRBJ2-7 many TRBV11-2 CASSSGTSGYEQYF TGTGCCAGCAGCTCCGGGACTAGCGGATACGAGCAGTACTTC
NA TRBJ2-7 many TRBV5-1 CASSPESSREQYF TGCGCCAGCAGCCCGGAGAGTTCAAGGGAGCAGTACTTC
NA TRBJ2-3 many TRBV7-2 CASSLITSDTQYF TGTGCCAGCAGCTTAATTACGTCGGATACGCAGTATTTT
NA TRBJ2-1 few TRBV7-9 CASSLVGYEQFF TGTGCCAGCAGCTTAGTCGGCTATGAGCAGTTCTTC
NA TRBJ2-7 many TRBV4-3 CASSQTRSYEQYF TGCGCCAGCAGCCAAACTCGGAGCTACGAGCAGTACTTC
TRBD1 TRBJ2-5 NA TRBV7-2 CASSQGQEQETQYF TGTGCCAGCAGCCAGGGACAGGAGCAAGAGACCCAGTACTTC
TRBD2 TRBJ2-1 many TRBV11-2 CASSWTRSSYNEQFF TGTGCCAGCAGCTGGACTAGGAGCTCCTACAATGAGCAGTTCTTC
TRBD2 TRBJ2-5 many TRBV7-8 CASSLARLAGGKETQYF TGTGCCAGCAGCTTAGCGCGATTAGCGGGGGGAAAAGAGACCCAGTACTTC
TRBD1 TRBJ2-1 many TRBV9 CASSVARDRVAYNEQFF TGTGCCAGCAGCGTAGCCCGGGACAGGGTAGCCTACAATGAGCAGTTCTTC
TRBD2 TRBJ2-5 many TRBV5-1 CASSPAGILLYQETQYF TGCGCCAGCAGCCCAGCGGGGATTCTCCTTTACCAAGAGACCCAGTACTTC